Here is one T cell receptor (beta chain) with its context. This clonotype occurred a few times. Its antigen has not been determined. Nothing much larger sits one base from this clone, and base qualities are not available. This sample was included in a study of T-cell reconstitution after alpha-beta-depleted transplantation in children (dated by TCRdb to 2016 to 2017). A note on the overall study: The study quantitatively tracked T-cell immune reconstitution after TCRalphabeta/CD19-depleted allogeneic hematopoietic cell transplantation in children using TCR repertoire profiling.

In the paper's terms, the treatment or condition label means: allogeneic hematopoietic cell transplantation with graft depleted of TCRalphabeta T cells and CD19 B cells. The transplant recipients were children given TCRalphabeta/CD19-depleted allogeneic hematopoietic cell grafts. Libraries were built with PCR. These reads were obtained on an Illumina HiSeq 2500. TCR library preparation used molecular barcoding, with unique molecular identifiers applied to normalize quantification of the TCRbeta repertoire. Clones were called with MiXCR by TCRdb after fastp trimmed the public reads at Q25, and only in-frame beta chains were retained. All rows with the same CDR3 protein become a single entry with the most common DNA and genes. This sample has 700,000 to 850,000 distinct CDR3 sequences in its table, and approximately 15% of those were observed once. The biggest ten clones account for around 5% of the sample.

Germline trimming: 2 bases from V, 6 bases from J; junction bases outside gene matches: 12. From the germline V gene (reference sequence), CDR1 is LGHDT and CDR2 is YNNKEL. The CDR3 goes from the cysteine to the phenylalanine over 17 residues. The read is trimmed to its CDR3 DNA, 51 bases read in frame from base 1. Overall study outcomes, separate from this receptor: The high TCRbeta diversity at day 60 in some patients was ascribed to recipient T cells and intrathymic progenitors that had survived conditioning. The frequencies of hyperexpanded clones fell over the following months, and after one year, T-cell counts and TCRbeta diversity were mostly attributed to newly produced T cells. The apparently early alphabetaT-cell count recovery about two months after transplant was reportedly dependent on only several hundred rapidly expanded clones derived from non-depleted graft cells.

This TCR was sampled from a male patient aged 10 to 17 who had a stem cell transplant for acute lymphoblastic leukemia, so the T cells may come from the graft donor. The chain is encoded by TRBV3-1 joined to TRBJ2-3, and TRBD2 matches 9 of the central bases. The sequencing used PBMCs, mostly from graft donor cells, collected 360 days after TCRalphabeta/CD19-depleted stem cell transplant. The DNA sequence is TGTGCCAGCAGCCAATTTGGGCGGCTAGCGGGATCGGATACGCAGTATTTT. Its protein product is CASSQFGRLAGSDTQYF.